Following are 14 T cell receptor beta chains from one sample sequenced in a study of T-cell memory formation after mild COVID-19. One entry per CDR3 protein results from TCRdb running MiXCR on the 5' RACE reads. The repertoire holds about 160,000 distinct CDR3 sequences, with roughly a third as singletons. Specimen: PBMCs or a T cell subset sorted from them (not recorded which). The receptors originated from an adult woman who had mild COVID-19 (a few samples of this study predate the infection). Cell type and time point are not known.

The genes are TRBV20-1 and TRBJ1-1, with 7 bases matching TRBD1. Trimming at V came to 0 bases and at J to 7 bases, leaving 11 bases not matched to a gene. Germline V gene data show CDR1 as DFQATT and CDR2 as SNEGSKA (reference sequence). The CDR3 covers 15 residues. The DNA for the CDR3 is TGCAGTGCTAGAGATCCCGCCAGGGGGAAGGGTGAAGCTTTCTTT. This gives the protein CSARDPARGKGEAFF.

V is TRBV5-1 and J is TRBJ2-4, with D hard to call. CDR1 SGHRS and CDR2 YFSETQ come from the germline V gene. V lost 5 bases, J lost 9 bases, and 12 bases lay in between. CDR3 size: 12 residues. The CDR3 DNA sequence: TGCGCCAGCAGTTCACCCTCAGGCATTCAGTACTTC. It encodes CASSSPSGIQYF.

V usage is TRBV11-2 and J usage is TRBJ2-5; 8 bases fit TRBD2. CDR3 length equals 18 residues. Germline V gene data show CDR1 as SGHAT and CDR2 as FQNNGV. V was clipped by 0 bases and J by 0 bases; unmatched bases: 9. The chain's CDR3 is CASSLDRFSGGYQETQYF. The CDR3 coding sequence is TGTGCCAGCAGCTTAGACAGGTTCAGCGGGGGCTACCAAGAGACCCAGTACTTC.

This chain joins TRBV5-4 and TRBJ2-7; possible D gene TRBD1, 6 bases. The CDR3 length is 14 residues. V lost 2 bases to trimming and J lost 3 bases, with 12 bases between them. Germline V lookup: CDR1 SGHNT, CDR2 YYREEE (reference sequence). This CDR3 reads CASSFLQGGYEQYF. CDR3 coding DNA: TGTGCCAGCAGCTTCCTACAGGGCGGCTACGAGCAGTACTTC.

The rearrangement uses TRBV7-2 and TRBJ2-3, with a weak D call TRBD1 (6 bases). The length of the CDR3 is 14 residues. Germline CDR1 is SGHTA and CDR2 is FQGNSA. V shed 3 bases and J shed 5 bases, with 12 bases lying between them. CDR3 sequence reads: CASSLGASRDTQYF. CDR3 in DNA: TGTGCCAGCAGCTTGGGGGCGTCGAGAGATACGCAGTATTTT.

This clonotype was observed at least ten times. The CDR3 sequence is CASSQTDPYEQYF. CDR3 sequence (DNA): TGCGCCAGCAGCCAGACAGACCCCTACGAGCAGTACTTC. This chain uses TRBV4-1 with TRBJ2-7; possibly TRBD1 for D (5 bases). From germline, CDR1 is MGHRA and CDR2 YSYEKL. There are 13 residues in the CDR3. The ends were cut back, 3 bases at V and 2 bases at J, with 8 bases in the middle.

This clonotype has more than one count but fewer than ten. The chain combines TRBV10-3 with TRBJ2-7; D gene unclear. The V and J ends lost 2 bases and 3 bases respectively, with 14 bases between them. The CDR3 has 15 amino acids. Germline-derived CDR1 and CDR2 are ENHRY and SYGVKD. The CDR3 sequence: CAISEPGPLGYEQYF. CDR3 coding DNA: TGTGCCATCAGTGAGCCGGGCCCCTTGGGCTACGAGCAGTACTTC.

V and J are TRBV29-1 and TRBJ1-1, with TRBD1 as a possible D gene (6 bases). V was clipped by 5 bases and J by 8 bases, with 12 bases between them. The CDR3 is 11 amino acids. CDR1 is SQVTM, CDR2 ANQGSEA, per germline. CDR3 nucleotide sequence: TGCAGCGTTCAGTTCGGGACAGAAGCTTTCTTT. Protein sequence: CSVQFGTEAFF.

The chain is built from TRBV20-1 and TRBJ2-4; D may be TRBD1 (5 bases). Deletions cut 0 bases from V and 2 bases from J, with 14 bases between. Germline CDR1 and CDR2: DFQATT and SNEGSKA (reference sequence). This CDR3 region has 16 residues. In nucleotides, the CDR3 is TGCAGTGCTAGAGAATCCAGGGTCGTGTCCAAAAACATTCAGTACTTC. It yields the protein CSARESRVVSKNIQYF.

The chain uses TRBV11-3 and TRBJ2-3; 8 bases fit TRBD2. Germline CDR1 reads SGHNT; CDR2 reads YENEEA. V lost 3 bases and J lost 4; bases outside the gene matches: 6. The CDR3 length is 15 residues. This CDR3 reads CASSFGGRPPDTQYF. The DNA of the CDR3 is TGTGCCAGCAGCTTTGGCGGGAGGCCCCCAGATACGCAGTATTTT.

This chain connects TRBV7-2 to TRBJ1-3; D call uncertain. CDR1 SGHTA and CDR2 FQGNSA come from the germline V gene. The CDR3 has 15 amino acids. V lost 3 bases and J lost 1, with 10 bases in between. The CDR3 bases are TGTGCCAGCAGCTTGAGCAGGTCGTCTGGAAACACCATATATTTT. Its protein is CASSLSRSSGNTIYF.

The chain joins TRBV5-1 to TRBJ2-5; TRBD1 matches at 7 bases. CDR3 size: 14 residues. Looked up from germline, CDR1 is SGHRS and CDR2 is YFSETQ. The ends lost 4 bases at V and 2 bases at J; junction bases unmatched: 5. CDR3: CASSPGQWQETQYF. The DNA of the CDR3 is TGCGCCAGCAGCCCGGGACAGTGGCAAGAGACCCAGTACTTC.

This clonotype was seen a handful of times. The CDR3 bases are TGTGCCAGCAGTCGGGACTTTAGCTCCTACAATGAGCAGTTCTTC. Its protein is CASSRDFSSYNEQFF. The chain has TRBV27 and TRBJ2-1; tentative D call: TRBD2 (6 bases). Germline values: CDR1 MNHEY, CDR2 SMNVEV (reference sequence). This CDR3 region has 15 residues. Trimming stripped 5 bases from V and 0 bases from J, with 11 bases between.

This clonotype was seen more than once but under ten times. One junction end does not reproduce the germline sequence, and a read error may be involved. This chain links TRBV7-7 with TRBJ2-5; D not certain. Germline values: CDR1 SSHAT, CDR2 FNYEAQ (reference sequence). The CDR3 is made up of 14 amino acids. CDR3 protein: CASSLDITTETQYF. The CDR3, as DNA: TGTGCTAGCAGCTTAGATATTACCACGGAGACCCAGTACTTC.